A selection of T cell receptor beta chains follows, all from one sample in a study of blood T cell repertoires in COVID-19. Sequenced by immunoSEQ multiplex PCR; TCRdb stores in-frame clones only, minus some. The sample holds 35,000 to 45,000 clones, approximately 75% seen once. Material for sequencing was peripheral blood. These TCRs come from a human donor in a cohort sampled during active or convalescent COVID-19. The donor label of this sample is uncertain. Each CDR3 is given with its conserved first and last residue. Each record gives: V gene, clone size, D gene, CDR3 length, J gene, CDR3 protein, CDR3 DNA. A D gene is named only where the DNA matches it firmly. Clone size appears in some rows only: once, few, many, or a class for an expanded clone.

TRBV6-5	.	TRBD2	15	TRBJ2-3	CASSYSRGEGDTQYF	TGTGCCAGCAGTTACTCTCGGGGGGAAGGAGATACGCAGTATTTT
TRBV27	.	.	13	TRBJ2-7	CASRTTGHGEQYF	TGTGCCAGCAGAACAACGGGACACGGCGAGCAGTACTTC
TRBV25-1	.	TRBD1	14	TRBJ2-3	CASSERTGADTQYF	TGTGCCAGCAGTGAAAGGACAGGGGCCGATACGCAGTATTTT
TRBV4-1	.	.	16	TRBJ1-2	CASSQDVPAVEYGYTF	TGCGCCAGCAGCCAAGATGTGCCCGCGGTGGAGTATGGCTACACCTTC
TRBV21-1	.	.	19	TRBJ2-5	CASSPTERTVVVLRETQYF	TGTGCCAGCAGCCCTACCGAACGGACAGTGGTTGTATTACGAGAGACCCAGTACTTC
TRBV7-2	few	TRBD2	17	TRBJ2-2	CASSSSGLAGGPGELFF	TGTGCCAGCAGCTCATCCGGACTAGCGGGAGGGCCCGGGGAGCTGTTTTTT
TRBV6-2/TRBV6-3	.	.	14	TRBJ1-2	CASSSPDIYYGYTF	TGTGCCAGCAGTTCTCCCGACATTTACTATGGCTACACCTTC
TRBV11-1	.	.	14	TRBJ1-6	CASSRTGNNSPLHF	TGTGCCAGCAGCCGTACAGGGAATAATTCACCCCTCCACTTT
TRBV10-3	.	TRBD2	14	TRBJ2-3	CAISEGGVTDTQYF	TGTGCCATCAGTGAGGGGGGGGTCACAGATACGCAGTATTTT
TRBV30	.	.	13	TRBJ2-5	CAWSVGGQETQYF	TGTGCCTGGAGTGTCGGGGGCCAAGAGACCCAGTACTTC